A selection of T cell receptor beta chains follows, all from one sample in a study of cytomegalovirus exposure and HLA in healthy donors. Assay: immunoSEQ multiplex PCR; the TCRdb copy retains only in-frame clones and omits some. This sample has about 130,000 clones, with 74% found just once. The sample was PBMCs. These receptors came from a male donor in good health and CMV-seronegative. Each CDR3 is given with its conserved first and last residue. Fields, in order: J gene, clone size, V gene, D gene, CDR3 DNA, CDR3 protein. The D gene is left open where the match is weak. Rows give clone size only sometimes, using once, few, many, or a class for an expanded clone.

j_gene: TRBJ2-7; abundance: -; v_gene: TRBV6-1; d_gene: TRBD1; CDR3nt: TGTGCCAGCAGGGACAGGGGGGAGTCCTACGAGCAGTACTTC; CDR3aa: CASRDRGESYEQYF
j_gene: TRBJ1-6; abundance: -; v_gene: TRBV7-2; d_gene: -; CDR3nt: TGTGCCAGCAGCTCAGGCGGGTCTCAGAAAGGTTCACCCCTCCACTTT; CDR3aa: CASSSGGSQKGSPLHF
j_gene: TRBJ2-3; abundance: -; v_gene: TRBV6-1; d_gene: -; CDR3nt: TGTGCCAGCAGGGGGCAGGGATATAGCACAGATACGCAGTATTTT; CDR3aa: CASRGQGYSTDTQYF
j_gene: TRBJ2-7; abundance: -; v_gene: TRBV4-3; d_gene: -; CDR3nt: TGCGCCAGCAGCCAAGATATCCGGGGCGAGCAGTACTTC; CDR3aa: CASSQDIRGEQYF
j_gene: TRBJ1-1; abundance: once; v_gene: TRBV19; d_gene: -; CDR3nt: TGTGCCAGTAGTTCCAACAAATTCACTGAAGCTTTCTTT; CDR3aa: CASSSNKFTEAFF
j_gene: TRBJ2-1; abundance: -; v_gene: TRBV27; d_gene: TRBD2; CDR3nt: TGTGCCAGCAGTTCTTGGGCAGCGGGGGGGTACAATGAGCAGTTCTTC; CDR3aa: CASSSWAAGGYNEQFF
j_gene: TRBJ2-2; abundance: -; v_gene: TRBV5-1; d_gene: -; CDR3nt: TGCGCCAGCCAGGTTTCGAACACCGGGGAGCTGTTTTTT; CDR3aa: CASQVSNTGELFF
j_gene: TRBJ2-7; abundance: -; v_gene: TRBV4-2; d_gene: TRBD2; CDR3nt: TGTGCCAGCAGCCACCAGCCCCCTTTGGGGGGGAACATCTACGAGCAGTACTTC; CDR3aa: CASSHQPPLGGNIYEQYF
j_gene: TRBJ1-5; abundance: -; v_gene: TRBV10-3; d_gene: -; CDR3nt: TGTGCCATCAGTGACCCCGGGACACCTAATCAGCCCCAGCATTTT; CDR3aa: CAISDPGTPNQPQHF
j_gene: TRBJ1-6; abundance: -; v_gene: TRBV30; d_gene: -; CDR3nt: TGTGCCTGGGCGTTAACAGCGGACCCTTCACCCCTCCACTTT; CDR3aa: CAWALTADPSPLHF
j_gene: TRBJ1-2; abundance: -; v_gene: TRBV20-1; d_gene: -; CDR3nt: TGCAGTGCTAGCCGGACACCATTCTTAACCTTC; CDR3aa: CSASRTPFLTF
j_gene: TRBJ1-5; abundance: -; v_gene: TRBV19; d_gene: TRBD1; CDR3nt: TGTGCCACTAGACAGGGGGCGAATCAGCCCCAGCATTTT; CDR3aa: CATRQGANQPQHF
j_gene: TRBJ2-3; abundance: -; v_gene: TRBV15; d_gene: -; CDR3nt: TGTGCCACCAGCAGAGATTCTCGACTAGACAGTAGAGATACGCAGTATTTT; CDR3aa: CATSRDSRLDSRDTQYF
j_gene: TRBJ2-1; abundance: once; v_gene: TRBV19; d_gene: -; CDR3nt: TGTGCCAGTAGTCAGAGGAATGAGCAGTTCTTC; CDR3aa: CASSQRNEQFF
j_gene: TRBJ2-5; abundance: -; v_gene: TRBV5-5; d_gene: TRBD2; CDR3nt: TGTGCCAGCAGCTTAGGACTAGCGGGAGTTGAGACCCAGTACTTC; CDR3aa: CASSLGLAGVETQYF
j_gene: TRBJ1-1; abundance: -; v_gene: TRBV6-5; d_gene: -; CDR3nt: TGTGCCAGCAGTTATTGGCGGGGGGCGGGTCGGACTGAAGCTTTCTTT; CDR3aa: CASSYWRGAGRTEAFF
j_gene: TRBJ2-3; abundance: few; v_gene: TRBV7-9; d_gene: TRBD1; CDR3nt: TGTGCCAGCAGCGGTCCGGGACAGTTACAACCCAATACGCAGTATTTT; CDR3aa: CASSGPGQLQPNTQYF
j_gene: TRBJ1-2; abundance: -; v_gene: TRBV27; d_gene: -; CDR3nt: TGTGCCAGCAGACAAGGACAGAAATATGGCTACACCTTC; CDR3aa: CASRQGQKYGYTF
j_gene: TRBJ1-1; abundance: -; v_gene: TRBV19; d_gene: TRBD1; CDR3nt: TGTGCCAGTAGGGATAACAGGGGAGGCACTGAAGCTTTCTTT; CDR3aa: CASRDNRGGTEAFF
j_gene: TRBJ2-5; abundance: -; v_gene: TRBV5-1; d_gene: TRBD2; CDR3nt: TGCGCCAGCAGCAACCCTAGCGGGGGCCTGTCTTGGACCCAGTACTTC; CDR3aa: CASSNPSGGLSWTQYF
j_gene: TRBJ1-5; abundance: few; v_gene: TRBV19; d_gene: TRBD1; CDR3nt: TGTGCCAGTAGTATTTTAGGGGGCCTTAGCAATCAGCCCCAGCATTTT; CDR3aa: CASSILGGLSNQPQHF
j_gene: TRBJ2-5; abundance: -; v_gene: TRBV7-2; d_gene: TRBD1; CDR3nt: TGTGCCAGCAGCTTAGGGGCAGGGGGCTTTCGTGAGACCCAGTACTTC; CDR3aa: CASSLGAGGFRETQYF
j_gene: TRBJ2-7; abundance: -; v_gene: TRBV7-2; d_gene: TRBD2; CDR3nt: TGTGCCAGCAGCTTAGCAGGACTAGCGGGACCCTACGAGCAGTACTTC; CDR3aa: CASSLAGLAGPYEQYF
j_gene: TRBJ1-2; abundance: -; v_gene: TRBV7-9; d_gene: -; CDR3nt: TGTGCCAGCAGCCGGGACTATGGCTACACCTTC; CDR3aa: CASSRDYGYTF
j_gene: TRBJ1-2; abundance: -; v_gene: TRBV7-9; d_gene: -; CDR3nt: TGTGCCAGCATCTCCGGGAGCACCTCCTATGGTGGCTACACCTTC; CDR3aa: CASISGSTSYGGYTF
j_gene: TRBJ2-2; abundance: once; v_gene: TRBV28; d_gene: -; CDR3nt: TGTGCCTCTCAAGGGTCTCCACGGGACGGGGAGCTGTTTTTT; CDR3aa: CASQGSPRDGELFF
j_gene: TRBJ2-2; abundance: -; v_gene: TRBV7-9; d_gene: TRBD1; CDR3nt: TGTGCCAGCAGCCTGGGGACAGCGAACACCGGGGAGCTGTTTTTT; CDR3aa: CASSLGTANTGELFF
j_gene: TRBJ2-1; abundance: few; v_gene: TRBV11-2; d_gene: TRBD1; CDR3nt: TGTGCCAGCAGCTTATCGCCGGGACAGGGGTACAATGAGCAGTTCTTC; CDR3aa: CASSLSPGQGYNEQFF
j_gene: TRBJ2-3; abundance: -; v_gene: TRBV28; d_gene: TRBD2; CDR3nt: TGTGCCAGCAGTTTCCCTAGCGGGAGGAATATAGATACGCAGTATTTT; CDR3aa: CASSFPSGRNIDTQYF
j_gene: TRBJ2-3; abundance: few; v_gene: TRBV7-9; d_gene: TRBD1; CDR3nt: TGTGCCAGCAGCTTACCTTTCGGACAGGAGGATCTCACAGATACGCAGTATTTT; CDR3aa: CASSLPFGQEDLTDTQYF
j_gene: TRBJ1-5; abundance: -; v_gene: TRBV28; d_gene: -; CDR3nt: TGTGCCAGCAGTCGCGAGGGTCAGCCCCAGCATTTT; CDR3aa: CASSREGQPQHF
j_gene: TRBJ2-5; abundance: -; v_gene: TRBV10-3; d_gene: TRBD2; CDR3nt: TGTGCCATCAGTGAGTCGGGACTAGCGGGGCTCCAAGAGACCCAGTACTTC; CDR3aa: CAISESGLAGLQETQYF
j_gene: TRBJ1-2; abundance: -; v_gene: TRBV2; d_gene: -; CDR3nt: TGTGCCAGCAGTGATGCCCGACAGTCAGGCTATGGCTACACCTTC; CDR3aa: CASSDARQSGYGYTF
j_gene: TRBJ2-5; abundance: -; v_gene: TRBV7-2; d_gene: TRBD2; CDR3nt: TGTGCCAGCAGCTTAGGGGTAGCGGGGTTGGGGGAGACCCAGTACTTC; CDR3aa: CASSLGVAGLGETQYF
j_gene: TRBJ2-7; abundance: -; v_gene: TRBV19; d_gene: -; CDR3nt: TGTGCCAGTAGTCGGACAGCAACCTACGAGCAGTACTTC; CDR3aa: CASSRTATYEQYF
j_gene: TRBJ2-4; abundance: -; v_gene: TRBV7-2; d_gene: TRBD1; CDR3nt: TGTGCCAGCAGCGCTGGGACAGGGGGTAACATTCAGTACTTC; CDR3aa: CASSAGTGGNIQYF
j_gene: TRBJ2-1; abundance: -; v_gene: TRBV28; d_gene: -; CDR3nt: TGTGCCAGCAGTTTAGGGTCGGGGTACGGGCAGTTCTTC; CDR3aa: CASSLGSGYGQFF
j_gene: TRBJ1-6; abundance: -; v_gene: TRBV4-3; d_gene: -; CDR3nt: TGCGCCAGCAGCCACACCACCTCTGGCAGCGCCAATTCACCCCTCCACTTT; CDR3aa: CASSHTTSGSANSPLHF
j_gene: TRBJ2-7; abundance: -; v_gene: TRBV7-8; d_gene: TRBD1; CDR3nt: TGTGCCAGCAGCTTTCTACAGGGGGCCTACGAGCAGTACTTC; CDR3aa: CASSFLQGAYEQYF
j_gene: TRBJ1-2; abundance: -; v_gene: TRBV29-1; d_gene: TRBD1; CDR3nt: TGCAGCGTTGGGTTGGGGACAGGGGGCTCGGATGGCTACACCTTC; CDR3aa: CSVGLGTGGSDGYTF
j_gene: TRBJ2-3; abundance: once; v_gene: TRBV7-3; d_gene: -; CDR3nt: TGTGCCAGCAGCCGCAGTGGAGGGGGCACAGATACGCAGTATTTT; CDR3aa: CASSRSGGGTDTQYF
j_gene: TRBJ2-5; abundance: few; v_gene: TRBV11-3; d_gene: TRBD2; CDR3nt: TGTGCCAGCAGCTTAGGAGCGCGGGGGGGGGAAGAGACCCAGTACTTC; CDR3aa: CASSLGARGGEETQYF
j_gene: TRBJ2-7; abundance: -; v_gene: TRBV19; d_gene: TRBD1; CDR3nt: TGTGCCAGCGGACAGGGTCTCCACGAGCAGTACTTC; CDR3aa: CASGQGLHEQYF
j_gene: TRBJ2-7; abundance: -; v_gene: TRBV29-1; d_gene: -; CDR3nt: TGCAGCGTTGAAGCCCAACACCCCCCCAGCTCCTACGAGCAGTACTTC; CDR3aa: CSVEAQHPPSSYEQYF
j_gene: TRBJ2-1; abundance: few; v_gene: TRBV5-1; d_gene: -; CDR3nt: TGCGCCAGCAGCGGAGGGCGTCGCTCCTACAATGAGCAGTTCTTC; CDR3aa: CASSGGRRSYNEQFF
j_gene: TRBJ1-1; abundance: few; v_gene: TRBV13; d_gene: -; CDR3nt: TGTGCCAGCAGCTTAAGCCCTAACACTGAAGCTTTCTTT; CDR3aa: CASSLSPNTEAFF
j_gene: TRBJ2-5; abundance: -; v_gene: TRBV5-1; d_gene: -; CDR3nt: TGCGCCAGCAGCTTGGGGGGACACATCCAAGAGACCCAGTACTTC; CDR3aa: CASSLGGHIQETQYF
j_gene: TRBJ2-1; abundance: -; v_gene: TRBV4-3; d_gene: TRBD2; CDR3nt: TGCGCCAGCAGCCAAGATCGGGCGGGAGTGGTAAATGAGCAGTTCTTC; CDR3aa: CASSQDRAGVVNEQFF
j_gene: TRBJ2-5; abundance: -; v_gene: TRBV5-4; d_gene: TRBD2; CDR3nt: TGTGCCAGCAGCGTCGGACTAGCGGGAGTCGAGGAGACCCAGTACTTC; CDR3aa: CASSVGLAGVEETQYF
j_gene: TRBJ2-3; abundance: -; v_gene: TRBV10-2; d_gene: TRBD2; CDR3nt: TGCGCCAGCAGGGCGGTCGGGGGGTACACAGATACGCAGTATTTT; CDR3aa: CASRAVGGYTDTQYF
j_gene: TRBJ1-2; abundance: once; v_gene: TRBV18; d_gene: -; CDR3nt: TGTGCCAGCTCACCGCCCCTCCTAACAGTTCTCTATGGCTACACCTTC; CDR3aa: CASSPPLLTVLYGYTF
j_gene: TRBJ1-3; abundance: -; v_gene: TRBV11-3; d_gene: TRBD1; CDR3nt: TGTGCCAGCAGCCATTCACCCGGGACAGAGTTCTCTGGAAACACCATATATTTT; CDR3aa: CASSHSPGTEFSGNTIYF
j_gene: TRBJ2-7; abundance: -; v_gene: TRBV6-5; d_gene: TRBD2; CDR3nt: TGTGCCAGCAGGACCAGCGGGGGCTTTGAAGAGTACTTC; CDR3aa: CASRTSGGFEEYF